The rows below give T cell receptor beta chains drawn from one sample of a study of blood T cell repertoires in COVID-19. The assay was immunoSEQ multiplex PCR, and TCRdb's table has in-frame clones only and misses some. The sample contains roughly 58,000 clones, 81% of which appear only once. The specimen sequenced was peripheral blood. All receptors come from a man in his sixties with COVID-19, enrolled during active disease. CDR3s include the opening cysteine and the closing phenylalanine or tryptophan. The D gene is left open where the match is weak. Expanded clones get a size class; other rows say once, few or many, or leave the size out.

>15|TRBJ2-1|-|TRBV5-1|-
CASSETVSSYNEQFF
TGCGCCAGCAGCGAGACAGTTAGCTCCTACAATGAGCAGTTCTTC
>12|TRBJ2-2|-|TRBV4-3|TRBD1
CASSQADRRLFF
TGCGCCAGCAGCCAAGCGGACAGGCGGCTGTTTTTT
>13|TRBJ2-2|-|TRBV30|-
CAWSGLPFGELFF
TGTGCCTGGAGTGGACTCCCGTTCGGGGAGCTGTTTTTT
>13|TRBJ2-2|few|TRBV2|-
CASSGVETGELFF
TGTGCCAGCAGTGGTGTAGAGACCGGGGAGCTGTTTTTT
>15|TRBJ2-2|-|TRBV20-1|TRBD2
CSASVAGGQSGELFF
TGCAGTGCTAGTGTAGCGGGGGGTCAAAGCGGGGAGCTGTTTTTT
>17|TRBJ2-3|few|TRBV11-3|TRBD2
CASSLASGASSTDTQYF
TGTGCCAGCAGCTTGGCAAGCGGGGCCTCTAGCACAGATACGCAGTATTTT
>13|TRBJ1-1|-|TRBV7-3|-
CASSPAGNTEAFF
TGTGCCAGCAGTCCGGCAGGGAACACTGAAGCTTTCTTT
>15|TRBJ2-6|-|TRBV2|-
CASSDDKIGANVLTF
TGTGCCAGCAGTGACGACAAGATCGGGGCCAACGTCCTGACTTTC
>14|TRBJ1-5|-|TRBV27|TRBD1
CASSSGTGAQPQHF
TGTGCCAGCAGTTCCGGGACAGGGGCTCAGCCCCAGCATTTT
>15|TRBJ2-7|-|TRBV2|TRBD2
CASSGTSGRSHEQYF
TGTGCCAGCAGTGGGACTAGCGGGAGGTCCCACGAGCAGTACTTC
>15|TRBJ2-7|once|TRBV20-1|TRBD1
CSASPSGTGAGEQYF
TGCAGTGCTAGTCCGTCCGGGACAGGGGCGGGGGAGCAGTACTTC
>13|TRBJ1-5|few|TRBV2|-
CASRGGDLQPQHF
TGTGCCAGCAGGGGCGGGGATCTTCAGCCCCAGCATTTT
>15|TRBJ1-4|-|TRBV19|TRBD1
CASSPRTGTNEKLFF
TGTGCCAGTAGTCCACGGACAGGGACCAATGAAAAACTGTTTTTT
>15|TRBJ2-3|-|TRBV7-9|-
CASSLIRGTTDTQYF
TGTGCCAGCAGCTTAATCCGGGGGACCACAGATACGCAGTATTTT
>15|TRBJ2-7|few|TRBV7-9|TRBD1
CASSRDSHISYEQYF
TGTGCCAGCAGCAGGGACAGCCATATCTCCTACGAGCAGTACTTC
>14|TRBJ1-4|-|TRBV5-1|-
CASKMGRGDEKLFF
TGCGCCAGCAAGATGGGGCGCGGAGATGAAAAACTGTTTTTT
>17|TRBJ2-7|-|TRBV21-1|-
CASSKAGLAGGVHEQYF
TGTGCCAGCAGCAAAGCCGGACTAGCGGGAGGAGTTCACGAGCAGTACTTC
>15|TRBJ1-6|-|TRBV4-1|TRBD1
CASSLRDRDNSPLHF
TGCGCCAGCAGCCTCCGGGACAGGGATAATTCACCCCTCCACTTT
>14|TRBJ2-7|-|TRBV3-1/TRBV3-2|-
CASSPQYTDYEQYF
TGTGCCAGCAGCCCCCAGTACACCGACTACGAGCAGTACTTC
>15|TRBJ2-3|-|TRBV6-1|TRBD1
CASSDTGGSGDTQYF
TGTGCCAGCAGTGATACAGGGGGCTCAGGGGATACGCAGTATTTT
>10|TRBJ2-1|-|TRBV5-8|-
CASSLPEQFF
TGTGCCAGCAGCTTGCCAGAGCAGTTCTTC
>12|TRBJ1-1|-|TRBV5-6|-
CASSLAWGEAFF
TGTGCCAGCAGCTTGGCATGGGGCGAAGCTTTCTTT
>15|TRBJ2-3|once|TRBV7-3|TRBD2
CASSPSGASTDTQYF
TGTGCCAGCAGCCCTAGCGGGGCAAGCACAGATACGCAGTATTTT
>14|TRBJ2-7|-|TRBV5-5|TRBD2
CASSSRDYHYEQYF
TGTGCCAGCAGCTCCCGGGACTACCACTACGAGCAGTACTTC
>15|TRBJ2-2|once|TRBV7-7|TRBD1
CASSPMTGPAGELFF
TGTGCTAGCAGCCCAATGACAGGGCCTGCCGGGGAGCTGTTTTTT
>13|TRBJ1-1|-|TRBV5-1|-
CASSPGTNLPAFF
TGCGCCAGCAGCCCAGGGACAAACCTACCAGCTTTCTTT
>13|TRBJ1-1|-|TRBV30|-
CAWSAGEQTEAFF
TGTGCCTGGAGTGCGGGGGAGCAGACTGAAGCTTTCTTT
>13|TRBJ1-3|-|TRBV5-1|-
CASSLLPGNTIYF
TGCGCCAGCAGCTTGCTACCAGGAAACACCATATATTTT
>15|TRBJ2-7|-|TRBV5-1|-
CASSPQQGLEREQYF
TGCGCCAGCAGCCCCCAGCAGGGTCTGGAGAGGGAGCAGTACTTC
>16|TRBJ1-4|-|TRBV5-6|-
CASSLDTPATNEKLFF
TGTGCCAGCAGCTTAGACACCCCTGCAACTAATGAAAAACTGTTTTTT